Sequencing of this T cell receptor (beta chain) was carried out in a study of blood T cell repertoires in COVID-19. The protocol was immunoSEQ multiplex PCR, while the TCRdb copy is restricted to in-frame clones and leaves out a portion. The table has 300,000 to 400,000 clones, about 85% seen once. Cohort assignment relied on participant-reported clinical history. The junction had 4 bases not matched to a gene; V was cut back by 3 bases and J by 0 bases. There are 16 residues in the CDR3. CDR1 is LGHDT, CDR2 YNNKEL, per germline (reference sequence). The sample was PBMCs or T cells enriched from blood (not recorded which). The sequence was obtained from a woman in her 30s who had been exposed to COVID-19. The chain is built from TRBV3-1 (or the pseudogene TRBV3-2) and TRBJ2-2, with 7 positions matching TRBD1. The CDR3 sequence: CASSHYDRANTGELFF. CDR3 bases: TGTGCCAGCAGCCATTACGACAGGGCGAACACCGGGGAGCTGTTTTTT.